In this sample, the clone carrying this T cell receptor beta chain turned up a few times. As yet, its antigen is unknown. A read error may produce the germline difference seen at one junction end. The sample originates from a study of cytomegalovirus exposure and HLA in healthy donors. Study-wide findings and caveats: Later analysis identified a missense DCLRE1C variant that was linked to TCR beta V- and J-gene trimming.

The PCR ran on 60 Vbeta and 13 Jbeta primers. TCRdb's copy holds only in-frame clones and misses some; the assay was immunoSEQ multiplex PCR. Of 150,000 to 200,000 clones listed, roughly four fifths are singletons. CDR3 length: 13 residues. CDR1 and CDR2 from the germline V gene are MNHEY and SVGAGI. The sequence came from a woman between 25 and 40 years old in good health and CMV-seropositive. This chain connects TRBV6-5 to TRBJ1-2; a possible D gene is TRBD1 (6 bases). Sequenced: PBMCs. The CDR3 coding sequence is TGTGCCAGCAGGGGGGCAGGATACTACGGCTACACCTTC. Its protein is CASRGAGYYGYTF.